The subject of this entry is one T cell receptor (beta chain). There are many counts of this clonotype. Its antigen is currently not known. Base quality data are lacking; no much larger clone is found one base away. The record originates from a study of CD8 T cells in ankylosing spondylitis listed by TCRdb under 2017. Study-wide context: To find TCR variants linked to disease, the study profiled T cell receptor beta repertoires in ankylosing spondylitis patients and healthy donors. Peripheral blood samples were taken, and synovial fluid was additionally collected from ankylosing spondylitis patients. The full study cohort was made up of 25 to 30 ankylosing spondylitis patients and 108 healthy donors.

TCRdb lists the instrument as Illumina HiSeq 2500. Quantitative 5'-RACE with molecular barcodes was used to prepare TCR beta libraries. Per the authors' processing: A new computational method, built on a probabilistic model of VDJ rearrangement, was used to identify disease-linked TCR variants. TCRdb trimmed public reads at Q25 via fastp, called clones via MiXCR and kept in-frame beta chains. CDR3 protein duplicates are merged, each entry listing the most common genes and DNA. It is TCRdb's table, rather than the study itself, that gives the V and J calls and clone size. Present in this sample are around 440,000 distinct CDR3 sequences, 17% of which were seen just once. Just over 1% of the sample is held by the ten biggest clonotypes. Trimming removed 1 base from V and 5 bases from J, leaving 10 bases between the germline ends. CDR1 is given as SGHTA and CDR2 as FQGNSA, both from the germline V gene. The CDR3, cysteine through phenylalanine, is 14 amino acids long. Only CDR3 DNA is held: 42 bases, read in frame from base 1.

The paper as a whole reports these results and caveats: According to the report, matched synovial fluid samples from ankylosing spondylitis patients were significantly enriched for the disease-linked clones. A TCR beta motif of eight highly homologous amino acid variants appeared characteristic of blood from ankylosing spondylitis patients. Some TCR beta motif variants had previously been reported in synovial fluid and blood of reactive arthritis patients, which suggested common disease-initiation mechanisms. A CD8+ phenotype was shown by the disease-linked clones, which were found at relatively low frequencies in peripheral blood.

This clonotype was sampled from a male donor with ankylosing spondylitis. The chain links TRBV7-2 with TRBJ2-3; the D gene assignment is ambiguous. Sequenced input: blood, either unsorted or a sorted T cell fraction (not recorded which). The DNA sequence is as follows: TGTGCCAGCAGCTTAGAGGGTACTGGAGATACGCAGTATTTT. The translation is CASSLEGTGDTQYF. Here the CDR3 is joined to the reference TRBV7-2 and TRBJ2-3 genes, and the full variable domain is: GAGVSQSPSNKVTEKGKDVELRCDPISGHTALYWYRQSLGQGLEFLIYFQGNSAPDKSGLPSDRFSAERTGGSVSTLTIQRTQQEDSAVYLCASSLEGTGDTQYFGPGTRLTVL.